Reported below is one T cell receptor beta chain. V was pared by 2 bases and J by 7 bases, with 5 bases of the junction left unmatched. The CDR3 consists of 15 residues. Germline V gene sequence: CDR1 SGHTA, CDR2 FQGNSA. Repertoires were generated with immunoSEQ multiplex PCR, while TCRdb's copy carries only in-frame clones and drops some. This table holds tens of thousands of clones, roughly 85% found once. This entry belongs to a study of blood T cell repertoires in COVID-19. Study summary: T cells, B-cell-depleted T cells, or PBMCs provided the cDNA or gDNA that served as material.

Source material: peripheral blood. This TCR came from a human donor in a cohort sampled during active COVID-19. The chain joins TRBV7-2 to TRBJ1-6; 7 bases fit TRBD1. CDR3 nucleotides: TGTGCCAGCAGCTTAATGGCAGGGGGAAATTCACCCCTCCACTTT. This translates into CASSLMAGGNSPLHF. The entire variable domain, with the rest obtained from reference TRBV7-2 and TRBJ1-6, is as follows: GAGVSQSPSNKVTEKGKDVELRCDPISGHTALYWYRQSLGQGLEFLIYFQGNSAPDKSGLPSDRFSAERTGGSVSTLTIQRTQQEDSAVYLCASSLMAGGNSPLHFGNGTRLTVT.